Following are 3 T cell receptor beta chains from one sample sequenced in a study of CD8+ T cells in alopecia areata. The sample's treatment: oral pan-JAK inhibitor, 5-10 mg twice daily. As the sequencing template, cDNA was produced by extracting RNA and reverse transcribing it. Profiling relied on immunoSEQ multiplex PCR, and the TCRdb table lists in-frame clones only, not all of them. The sample contains over 95,000 clones, roughly two thirds of which appear only once. The input for sequencing was CD8+ T cells sorted from blood, taken at week 4, from a patient treated with tofacitinib. Receptors were obtained from a human donor with alopecia areata.

V is TRBV10-3 and J is TRBJ2-7; possible D gene TRBD1, 7 bases. CDR3 length equals 22 residues. With 0 bases removed from V and 5 bases from J, the gap between germline ends came to 35 bases. The germline V gene has CDR1 ENHRY and CDR2 SYGVKD. The CDR3 DNA sequence: TGTGCCATCAGTGAGTCTCCTTTTAGGAGGGGGCCCACCGACCCGCAACTGGACGAGCAGTACTTC. This sequence encodes CAISESPFRRGPTDPQLDEQYF.

There are a few counts of this clone. CDR3 DNA sequence: TGCAGCGCCTTCCCGACCAGGACCCATTACAATGAGCAGTTCTTC. Amino acid sequence: CSAFPTRTHYNEQFF. The gene calls are TRBV29-1 and TRBJ2-1; unclear D gene. CDR3 length: 15 amino acids. V was shortened by 7 bases and J by 4 bases, with 20 bases between the two germline ends. Germline assignment: CDR1 SQVTM and CDR2 ANQGSEA.

The rearrangement links TRBV27 to TRBJ1-5, with TRBD1 as a possible D gene (6 bases). V lost 3 bases and J 3 bases, leaving 15 bases between the germline ends. Germline CDR1 is MNHEY and CDR2 is SMNVEV (reference sequence). The CDR3 sequence is 16 residues long. CDR3 sequence reads: CASSFLGQGSNQPQHF. The CDR3 nucleotides are TGTGCCAGCAGTTTCCTAGGGCAGGGGTCCAATCAGCCCCAGCATTTT.